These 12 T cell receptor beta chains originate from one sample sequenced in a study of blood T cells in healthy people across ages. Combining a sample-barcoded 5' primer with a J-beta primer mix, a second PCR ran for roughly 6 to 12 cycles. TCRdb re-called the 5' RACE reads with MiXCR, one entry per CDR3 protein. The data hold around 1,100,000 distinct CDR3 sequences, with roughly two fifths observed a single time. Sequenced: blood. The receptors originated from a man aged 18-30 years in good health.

The CDR3 protein is CASSRGYGTGDFYEQYF. The CDR3 DNA sequence: TGTGCCAGCAGCCGCGGCTATGGGACAGGGGATTTCTACGAGCAGTACTTC. This chain links TRBV14 with TRBJ2-7, with 10 bases that match TRBD1. Losses at the gene ends were 4 bases for V and 3 bases for J; bases not matched to a gene: 12. The CDR3 covers 17 residues. Germline lookup yields CDR1 SGHDN and CDR2 FVKESK.

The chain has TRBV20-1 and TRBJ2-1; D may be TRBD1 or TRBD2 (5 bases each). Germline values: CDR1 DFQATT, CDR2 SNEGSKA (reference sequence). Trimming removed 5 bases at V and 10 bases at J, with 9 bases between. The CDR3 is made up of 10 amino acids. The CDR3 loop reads CSALGTEQFF. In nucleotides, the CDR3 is TGCAGTGCTCTCGGGACGGAGCAGTTCTTC.

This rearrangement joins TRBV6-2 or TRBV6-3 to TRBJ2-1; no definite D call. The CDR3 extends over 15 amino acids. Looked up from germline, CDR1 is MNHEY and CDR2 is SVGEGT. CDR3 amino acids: CAHPSYLFSYNEQFF. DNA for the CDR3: TGTGCTCATCCCTCGTATCTGTTCTCCTACAATGAGCAGTTCTTC.

Written as DNA, the CDR3 is TGCGCCAGCAGCCAAGATCCCAGGACAGGGGATGATACGCAGTATTTT. It translates to CASSQDPRTGDDTQYF. The chain joins TRBV4-1 to TRBJ2-3, with 9 bases aligning to TRBD1. Germline V CDR1 and CDR2: MGHRA, YSYEKL. The CDR3 is 16 residues long. Trimming removed 0 bases from V and 6 bases from J; junction bases left unmatched: 7.

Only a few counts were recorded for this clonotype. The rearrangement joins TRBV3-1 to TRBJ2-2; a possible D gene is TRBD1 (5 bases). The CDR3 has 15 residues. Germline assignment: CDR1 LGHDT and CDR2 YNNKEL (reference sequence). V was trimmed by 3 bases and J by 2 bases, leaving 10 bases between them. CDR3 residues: CASSQGLKNTGELFF. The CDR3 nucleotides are TGTGCCAGCAGCCAGGGGCTAAAAAACACCGGGGAGCTGTTTTTT.

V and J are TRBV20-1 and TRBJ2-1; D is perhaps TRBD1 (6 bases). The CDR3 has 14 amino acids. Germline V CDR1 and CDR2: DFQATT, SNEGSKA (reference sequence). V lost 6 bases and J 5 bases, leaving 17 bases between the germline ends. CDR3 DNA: TGCAGTGCCATAGGCAGGGGCCTAGACAATGAGCAGTTCTTC. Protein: CSAIGRGLDNEQFF.

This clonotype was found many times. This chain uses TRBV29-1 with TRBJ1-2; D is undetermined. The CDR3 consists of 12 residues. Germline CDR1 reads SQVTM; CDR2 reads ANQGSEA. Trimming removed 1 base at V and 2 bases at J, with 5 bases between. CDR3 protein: CSVEGLNYGYTF. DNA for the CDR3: TGCAGCGTTGAAGGTTTGAACTATGGCTACACCTTC.

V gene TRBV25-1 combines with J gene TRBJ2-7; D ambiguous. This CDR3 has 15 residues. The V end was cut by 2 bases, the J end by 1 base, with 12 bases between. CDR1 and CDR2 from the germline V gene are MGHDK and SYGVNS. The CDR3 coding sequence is TGTGCCAGCAGTGAAACTGGGCCAGGATCCTACGAGCAGTACTTC. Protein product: CASSETGPGSYEQYF.

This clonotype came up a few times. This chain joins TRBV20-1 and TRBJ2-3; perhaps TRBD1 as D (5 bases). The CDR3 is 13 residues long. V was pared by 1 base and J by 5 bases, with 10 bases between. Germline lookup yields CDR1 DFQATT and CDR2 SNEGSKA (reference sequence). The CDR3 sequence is CSARAGMGDTQYF. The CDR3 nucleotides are TGCAGTGCTAGAGCAGGGATGGGAGATACGCAGTATTTT.

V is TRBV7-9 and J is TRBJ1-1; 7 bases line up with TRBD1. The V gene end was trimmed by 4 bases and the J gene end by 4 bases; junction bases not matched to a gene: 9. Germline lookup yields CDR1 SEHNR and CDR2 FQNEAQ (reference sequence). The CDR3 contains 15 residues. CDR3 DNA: TGTGCCAGCAGCTGGGGGACAGCCGGCGGCACTGAAGCTTTCTTT. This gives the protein CASSWGTAGGTEAFF.

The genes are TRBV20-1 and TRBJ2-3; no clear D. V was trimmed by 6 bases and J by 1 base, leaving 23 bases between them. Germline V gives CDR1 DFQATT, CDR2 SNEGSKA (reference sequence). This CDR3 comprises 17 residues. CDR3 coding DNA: TGCAGTGCCCCGACCCGTAACGCCAGTTCAGGCACAGATACGCAGTATTTT. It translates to CSAPTRNASSGTDTQYF.

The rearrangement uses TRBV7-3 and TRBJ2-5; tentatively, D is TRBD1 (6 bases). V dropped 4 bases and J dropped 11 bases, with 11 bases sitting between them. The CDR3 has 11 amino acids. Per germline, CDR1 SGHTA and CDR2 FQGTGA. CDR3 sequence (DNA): TGTGCCAGCAGCTCCGGACAGCAGCAGTACTTC. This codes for CASSSGQQQYF.